This T cell receptor beta chain stems from a study of blood T cells in healthy people across ages. The CDR3 is made up of 15 amino acids. With 5 bases removed from V and 4 bases from J, the gap between germline ends came to 14 bases. This clonotype was counted many times. Through a sample-barcoded 5' primer and a J-beta primer mix, a second PCR was run for roughly 6 to 12 cycles. In TCRdb, the 5' RACE reads were re-called with MiXCR into one record per CDR3 protein. This table holds hundreds of thousands of distinct CDR3 sequences, under 45% found once. PBMCs were isolated at a quantity of at least 6.5 million per sample.

Sequencing input: blood. The sequence came from a man aged 55 to 70 in good health. The gene calls are TRBV12-3 or TRBV12-4 and TRBJ2-2, with D maybe TRBD2 (6 bases). Here the CDR3 reads CASSVGGAGTGELFF. CDR3 nucleotide sequence: TGTGCCAGCAGTGTAGGAGGGGCTGGCACCGGGGAGCTGTTTTTT.